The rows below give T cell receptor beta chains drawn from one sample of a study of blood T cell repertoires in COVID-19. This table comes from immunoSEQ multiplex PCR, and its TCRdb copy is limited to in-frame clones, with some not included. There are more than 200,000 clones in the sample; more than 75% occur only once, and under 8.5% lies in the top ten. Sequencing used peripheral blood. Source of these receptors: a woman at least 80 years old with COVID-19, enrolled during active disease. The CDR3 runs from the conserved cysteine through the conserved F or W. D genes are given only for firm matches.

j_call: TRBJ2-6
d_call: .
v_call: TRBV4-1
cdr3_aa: CASSQGRGSGANVLTF
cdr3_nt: TGCGCCAGCAGCCAAGGACGGGGCTCTGGGGCCAACGTCCTGACTTTC

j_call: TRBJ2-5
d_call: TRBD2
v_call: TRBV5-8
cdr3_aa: CASSLAASGASQETQYF
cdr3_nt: TGTGCCAGCAGCTTGGCGGCTAGCGGGGCTTCCCAAGAGACCCAGTACTTC

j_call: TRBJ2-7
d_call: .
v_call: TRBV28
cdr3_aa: CASSQTLYYEQYF
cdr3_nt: TGTGCCAGCAGTCAGACATTGTACTACGAGCAGTACTTC

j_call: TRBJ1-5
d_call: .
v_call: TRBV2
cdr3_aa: CASSEEQFYSNQPQHF
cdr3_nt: TGTGCCAGCAGTGAAGAACAGTTCTATAGCAATCAGCCCCAGCATTTT

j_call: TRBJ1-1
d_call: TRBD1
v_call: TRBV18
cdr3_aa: CASSPGQGARSEAFF
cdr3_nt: TGTGCCAGCTCACCCGGACAGGGGGCGCGGTCTGAAGCTTTCTTT

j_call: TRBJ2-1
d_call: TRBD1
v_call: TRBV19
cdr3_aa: CASSVRDRVHTFEQFF
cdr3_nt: TGTGCCAGTAGTGTCCGGGACAGGGTTCACACGTTCGAGCAGTTCTTC

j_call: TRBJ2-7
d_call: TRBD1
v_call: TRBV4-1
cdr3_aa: CASSYGTGTYEQYF
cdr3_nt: TGCGCCAGCAGCTATGGGACAGGTACCTACGAGCAGTACTTC

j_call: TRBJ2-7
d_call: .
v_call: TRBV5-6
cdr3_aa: CASSLGAFSYEQYF
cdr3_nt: TGTGCCAGCAGCCTGGGGGCCTTTTCTTACGAGCAGTACTTC

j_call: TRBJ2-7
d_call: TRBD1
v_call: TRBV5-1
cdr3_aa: CASSLAPGTGYYEQYF
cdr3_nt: TGCGCCAGCAGCTTGGCCCCCGGGACAGGGTACTACGAGCAGTACTTC

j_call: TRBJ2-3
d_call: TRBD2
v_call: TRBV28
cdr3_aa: CASRAKLAGVPWTDTQYF
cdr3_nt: TGTGCCAGCAGGGCCAAACTAGCGGGAGTTCCTTGGACAGATACGCAGTATTTT

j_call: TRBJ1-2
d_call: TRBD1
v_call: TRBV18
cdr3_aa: CASSPDRGSPYGYTF
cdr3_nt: TGTGCCAGCTCACCTGACAGGGGATCTCCCTATGGCTACACCTTC

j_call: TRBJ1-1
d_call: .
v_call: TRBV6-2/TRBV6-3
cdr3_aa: CASSDTGTTPEAFF
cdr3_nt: TGTGCCAGCAGTGATACAGGGACTACTCCCGAAGCTTTCTTT